Listed here is a single T cell receptor beta chain. The germline CDR1 and CDR2 sequences are MNHEY and SVGEGT. Trimming stripped 2 bases from V and 1 base from J, with 13 bases between. CDR3 length: 16 amino acids. This record belongs to a study of T cells of healthy individuals. One entry per CDR3 protein results from TCRdb running MiXCR on the 5' RACE reads. The sample carries 63,000 or so distinct CDR3 sequences, about 16% recorded once. The clonotype comes from a human donor in good health. The rearrangement links TRBV6-2 or TRBV6-3 to TRBJ2-3; possibly TRBD1 for D (5 bases). CDR3 sequence (DNA): TGTGCCAGCAGTTACACAGGCTCATGGGGCACAGATACGCAGTATTTT. As protein: CASSYTGSWGTDTQYF.